The entry below gives a single T cell receptor (beta chain) sequence along with its context. Germline-derived CDR1 and CDR2 are MNHEY and SMNVEV (reference sequence). This CDR3 contains 14 residues. 5'RACE template switching built TCR beta cDNA with unique molecular identifiers. Reprocessing the 5' RACE reads, TCRdb reports a single entry for every CDR3 protein and omits DNA. In total, the table holds 300,000 to 450,000 distinct CDR3 sequences. This sample was taken from a study of T cells expressing NK-cell markers. Study-level background: Each TCR beta repertoire originated in sorted T cells that were CD3+CD56+NKG2C+, CD3+CD56+NKG2C- or CD3+CD56-NKG2C+.

The specimen sequenced was blood T cells: a sorted CD56 or NKG2C T cell subset, CD4+ or CD8+ T cells, or bulk PBMC T cells (not recorded which). The chain uses TRBV27 and TRBJ2-5; TCRdb's D gene call, TRBD1, goes unchecked for lack of DNA. The sequence was collected from a man aged 18 to 70 in good health. The CDR3 region is CASSPVRGRETQYF.